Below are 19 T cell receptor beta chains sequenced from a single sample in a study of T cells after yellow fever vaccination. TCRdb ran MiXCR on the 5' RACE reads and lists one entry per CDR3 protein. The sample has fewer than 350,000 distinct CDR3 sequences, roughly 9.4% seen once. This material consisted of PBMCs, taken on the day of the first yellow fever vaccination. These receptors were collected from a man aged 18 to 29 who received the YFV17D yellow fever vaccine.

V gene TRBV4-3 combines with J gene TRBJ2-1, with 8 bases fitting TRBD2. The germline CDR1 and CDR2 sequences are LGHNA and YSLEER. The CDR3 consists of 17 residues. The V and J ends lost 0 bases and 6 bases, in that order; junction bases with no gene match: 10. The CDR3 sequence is CASSQDRGRGATNEQFF. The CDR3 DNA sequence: TGCGCCAGCAGCCAAGATCGGGGGCGGGGGGCTACCAATGAGCAGTTCTTC.

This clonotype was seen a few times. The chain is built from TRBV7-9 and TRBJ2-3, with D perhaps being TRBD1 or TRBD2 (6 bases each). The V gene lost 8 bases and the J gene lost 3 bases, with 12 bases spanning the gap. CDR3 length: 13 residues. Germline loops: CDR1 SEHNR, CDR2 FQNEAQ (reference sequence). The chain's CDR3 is CASHRGPTDTQYF. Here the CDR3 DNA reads TGTGCCAGCCACCGGGGGCCTACAGATACGCAGTATTTT.

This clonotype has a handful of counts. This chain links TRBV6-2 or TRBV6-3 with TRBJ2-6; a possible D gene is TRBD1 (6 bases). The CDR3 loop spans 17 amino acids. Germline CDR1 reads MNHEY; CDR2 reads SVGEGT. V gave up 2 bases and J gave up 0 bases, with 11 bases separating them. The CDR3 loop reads CASSYRAGASGANVLTF. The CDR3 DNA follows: TGTGCCAGCAGTTACAGGGCAGGGGCCTCTGGGGCCAACGTCCTGACTTTC.

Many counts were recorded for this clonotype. The CDR3 loop is CSARRNRGSAETQYF. The CDR3 region has the DNA TGCAGTGCTAGACGAAACAGGGGATCGGCAGAGACCCAGTACTTC. The gene calls are TRBV20-1 and TRBJ2-5, with TRBD1 matching 7 bases. J lost 4 bases, V lost 2 bases, and 10 bases had no gene match. The CDR3 consists of 15 residues. Germline V lookup: CDR1 DFQATT, CDR2 SNEGSKA (reference sequence).

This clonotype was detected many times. CDR3 nucleotides: TGTGCCAGCAGCTGGGTCTCGGGACACAATGAGCAGTTCTTC. The encoded protein is CASSWVSGHNEQFF. The rearrangement uses TRBV5-5 and TRBJ2-1; D may correspond to TRBD1 or TRBD2 (5 bases each). The CDR3 contains 14 residues. Germline CDR1 and CDR2: SGHKS and YYEKEE (reference sequence). The ends were cut back, 3 bases at V and 5 bases at J, with 12 bases in the middle.

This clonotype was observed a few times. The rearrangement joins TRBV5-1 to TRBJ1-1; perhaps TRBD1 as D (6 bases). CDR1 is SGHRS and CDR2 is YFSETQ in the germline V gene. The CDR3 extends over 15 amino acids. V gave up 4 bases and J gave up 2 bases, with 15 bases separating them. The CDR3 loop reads CASSLRQARNTEAFF. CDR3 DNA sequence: TGCGCCAGCAGCCTCAGACAGGCGCGTAACACTGAAGCTTTCTTT. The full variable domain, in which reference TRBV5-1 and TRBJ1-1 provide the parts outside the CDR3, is KAGVTQTPRYLIKTRGQQVTLSCSPISGHRSVSWYQQTPGQGLQFLFEYFSETQRNKGNFPGRFSGRQFSNSRSEMNVSTLELGDSALYLCASSLRQARNTEAFFGQGTRLTVV.

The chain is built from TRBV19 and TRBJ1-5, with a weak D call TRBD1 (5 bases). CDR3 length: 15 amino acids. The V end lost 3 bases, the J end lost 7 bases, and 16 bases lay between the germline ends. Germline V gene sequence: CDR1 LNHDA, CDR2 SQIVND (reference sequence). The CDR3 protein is CASSIRRGEAQPQHF. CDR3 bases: TGTGCCAGTAGTATCCGTCGGGGGGAGGCCCAGCCCCAGCATTTT.

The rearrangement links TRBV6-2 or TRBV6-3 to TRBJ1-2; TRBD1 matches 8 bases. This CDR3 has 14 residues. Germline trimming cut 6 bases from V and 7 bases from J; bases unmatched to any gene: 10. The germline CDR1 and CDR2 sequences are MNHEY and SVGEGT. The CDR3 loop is CASSRDRTLGGYTF. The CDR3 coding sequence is TGTGCCAGCAGCCGGGACAGGACCCTAGGTGGCTACACCTTC.

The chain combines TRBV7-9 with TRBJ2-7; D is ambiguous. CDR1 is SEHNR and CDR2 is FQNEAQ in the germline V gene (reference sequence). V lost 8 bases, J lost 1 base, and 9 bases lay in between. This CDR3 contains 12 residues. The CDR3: CASLDGSYEQYV. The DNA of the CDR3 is TGTGCCAGCCTGGACGGATCCTACGAGCAGTACGTC.

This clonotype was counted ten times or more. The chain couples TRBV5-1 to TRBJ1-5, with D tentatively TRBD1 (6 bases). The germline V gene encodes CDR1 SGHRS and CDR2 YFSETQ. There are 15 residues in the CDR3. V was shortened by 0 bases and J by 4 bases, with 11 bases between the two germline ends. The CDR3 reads CASSLGTEENQPQHF. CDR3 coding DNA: TGCGCCAGCAGCTTGGGGACAGAGGAAAATCAGCCCCAGCATTTT.

The CDR3 protein is CASSSTGTPSYEQYF. In nucleotides, the CDR3 is TGTGCCAGCAGTTCCACGGGGACCCCCTCCTACGAGCAGTACTTC. The chain recombines TRBV27 with TRBJ2-7; TRBD1 or TRBD2 may be the D gene (5 bases each). Between the trimmed V and J ends, which lost 4 bases and 0 bases, there was a span of 13 bases. The CDR3 contains 15 residues. Germline V gene lookup returns CDR1 MNHEY and CDR2 SMNVEV (reference sequence).

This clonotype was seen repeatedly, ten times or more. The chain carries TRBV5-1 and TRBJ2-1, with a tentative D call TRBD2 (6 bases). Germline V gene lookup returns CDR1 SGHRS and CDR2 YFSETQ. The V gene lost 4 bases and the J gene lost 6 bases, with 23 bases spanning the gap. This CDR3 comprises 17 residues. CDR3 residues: CASSVLIGGFGGNEQFF. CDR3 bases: TGCGCCAGCAGCGTCTTGATTGGAGGGTTCGGGGGCAATGAGCAGTTCTTC.

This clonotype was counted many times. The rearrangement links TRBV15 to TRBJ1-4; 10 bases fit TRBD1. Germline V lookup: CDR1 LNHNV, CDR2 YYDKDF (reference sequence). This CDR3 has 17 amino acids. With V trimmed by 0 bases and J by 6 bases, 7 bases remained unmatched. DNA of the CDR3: TGTGCCACCAGCAGAGATTTGGGACAGGGGTTCGATGAAAAACTGTTTTTT. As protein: CATSRDLGQGFDEKLFF.

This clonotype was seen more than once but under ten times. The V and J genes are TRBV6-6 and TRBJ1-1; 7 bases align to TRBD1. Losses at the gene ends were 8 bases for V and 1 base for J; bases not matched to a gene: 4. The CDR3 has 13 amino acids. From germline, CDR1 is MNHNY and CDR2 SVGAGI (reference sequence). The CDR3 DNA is TGTGCCAGCGGACGACAGGGGAACACTGAAGCTTTCTTT. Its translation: CASGRQGNTEAFF.

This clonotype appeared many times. CDR3 region: CASKSPTNSGNTIYF. As DNA, the CDR3 is TGTGCCAGCAAATCCCCGACGAACTCTGGAAACACCATATATTTT. This chain links TRBV6-1 with TRBJ1-3; D uncertain. The germline CDR1 and CDR2 sequences are MNHNS and SASEGT. This CDR3 contains 15 residues. Trimming took off 7 bases at V and 0 bases at J, with 13 bases between the two ends.

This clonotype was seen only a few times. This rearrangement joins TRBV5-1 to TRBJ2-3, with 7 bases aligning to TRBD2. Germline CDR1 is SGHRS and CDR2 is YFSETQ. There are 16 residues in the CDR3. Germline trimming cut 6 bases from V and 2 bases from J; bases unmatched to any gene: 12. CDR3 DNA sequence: TGCGCCAGCAACCTTTTCGCGGGGGTTTCCACAGATACGCAGTATTTT. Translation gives CASNLFAGVSTDTQYF. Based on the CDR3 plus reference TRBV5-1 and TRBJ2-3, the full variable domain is KAGVTQTPRYLIKTRGQQVTLSCSPISGHRSVSWYQQTPGQGLQFLFEYFSETQRNKGNFPGRFSGRQFSNSRSEMNVSTLELGDSALYLCASNLFAGVSTDTQYFGPGTRLTVL.

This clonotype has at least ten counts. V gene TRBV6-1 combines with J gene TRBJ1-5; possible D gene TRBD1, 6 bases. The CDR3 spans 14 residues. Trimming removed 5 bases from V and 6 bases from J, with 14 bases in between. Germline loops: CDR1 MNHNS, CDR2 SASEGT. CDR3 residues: CASSTGQLSQPQHF. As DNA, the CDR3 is TGTGCCAGCAGTACCGGACAGTTATCTCAGCCCCAGCATTTT.

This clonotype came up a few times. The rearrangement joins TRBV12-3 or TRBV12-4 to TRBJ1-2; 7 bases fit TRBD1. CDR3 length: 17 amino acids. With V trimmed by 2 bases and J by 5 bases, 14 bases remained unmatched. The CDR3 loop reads CASSLLPVRQGGYGYTF. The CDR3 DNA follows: TGTGCCAGCAGTTTACTACCCGTCCGACAGGGTGGATATGGCTACACCTTC.

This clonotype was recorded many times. The CDR3 sequence: CASSQTSGVYQETQYF. The CDR3 DNA reads TGTGCCAGCAGCCAAACTAGCGGGGTGTACCAAGAGACCCAGTACTTC. The chain couples TRBV7-2 to TRBJ2-5; 10 positions match TRBD2. Germline CDR1 is SGHTA and CDR2 is FQGNSA. The J segment lost 0 bases and the V segment lost 5 bases, leaving 6 bases of the junction unmatched. The CDR3 has 16 residues.